Listed below are T cell receptor beta chains from one sample, sequenced in a study of blood T cells in healthy people across ages. Each CDR3 protein is one row after TCRdb ran MiXCR on the 5' RACE reads. The sample lists roughly 1.5 million distinct CDR3 sequences, 35% to 45% occurring once. Sequencing used blood. The receptors derive from a woman aged 18-30 years in good health. CDR3s include the opening cysteine and the closing phenylalanine or tryptophan. Fields, in order: J gene, clone size, V gene, D gene, CDR3 DNA, CDR3 protein. A D gene is named only where the DNA matches it firmly. The size entry is marked missing in some rows and otherwise reads once, few, many or a size class.

>TRBJ1-1|-|TRBV6-1|-
TGTGCCAGCAGTGCCACGGACGGATTGAACACTGAAGCTTTCTTT
CASSATDGLNTEAFF
>TRBJ1-1|-|TRBV5-6|-
TGTGCCAGCAACACCGGGGGGAACACTGAAGCTTTCTTT
CASNTGGNTEAFF
>TRBJ1-1|-|TRBV20-1|-
TGCAGTGCTAGAGTTCGGTACACTGAAGCTTTCTTT
CSARVRYTEAFF
>TRBJ1-2|-|TRBV6-5|TRBD1
TGTGCCAGCAGTTACCTGGACAGGGGTATTCGTGGCTACACCTTC
CASSYLDRGIRGYTF
>TRBJ1-5|-|TRBV27|TRBD1
TGTGCCAGCAGCTCGGACAGGGGCACGTATCAGCCCCAGCATTTT
CASSSDRGTYQPQHF
>TRBJ2-3|-|TRBV20-1|TRBD1
TGCAGTGCTCCAGACAGGGGAGGTAGCACAGATACGCAGTATTTT
CSAPDRGGSTDTQYF
>TRBJ2-1|-|TRBV18|TRBD2
TGTGCCAGCTCACCTTTAACCGGGACTAGCGGTGGGAATGAGCAGTTCTTC
CASSPLTGTSGGNEQFF
>TRBJ2-3|-|TRBV20-1|-
TGCAGTGCTAGAATAGCAGGCGGATTTACAGATACGCAGTATTTT
CSARIAGGFTDTQYF
>TRBJ2-7|-|TRBV7-2|TRBD1
TGTGCCAGCAGCACAAGGACAGGGCGAGCCTACGAGCAGTACTTC
CASSTRTGRAYEQYF
>TRBJ2-1|-|TRBV7-9|TRBD1
TGTGCCAGCAGCCGGAGACAGGGGGTAGGTGAGCAGTTCTTC
CASSRRQGVGEQFF
>TRBJ1-5|-|TRBV27|TRBD1
TGTGCCAGCAGCGGGACAGCACTAAAACAGCCCCAGCATTTT
CASSGTALKQPQHF
>TRBJ2-1|-|TRBV28|-
TGTGCCAGCAGTCACATGGGGGGATGGAAGCAGTTCTTC
CASSHMGGWKQFF
>TRBJ1-4|-|TRBV10-3|TRBD1
TGTGCCATCAGTGAGCCGGGACAGGGGGGTGAAAAACTGTTTTTT
CAISEPGQGGEKLFF
>TRBJ2-1|-|TRBV6-2/TRBV6-3|TRBD1
TGTGCCAGCAGTTACCGGGCAGGGGGGCAGTTCTTC
CASSYRAGGQFF
>TRBJ2-7|-|TRBV20-1|-
TGCAGTCCCATTACCGAAAACTCCTACGAGCAGTACTTC
CSPITENSYEQYF
>TRBJ2-4|-|TRBV28|TRBD1
TGTGCCAGCAGCCCTGAAATAACAGGGGGCTGGAACATTCAGTACTTC
CASSPEITGGWNIQYF
>TRBJ1-2|-|TRBV5-1|-
TGCGCCAGCAGCCCCTCTACAGGGATAAGCTATGGCTACACCTTC
CASSPSTGISYGYTF
>TRBJ1-5|-|TRBV21-1|-
TGTGCCAGCAGCAATGTCCAGGTCGGACAGGGGGGTAATCAGCCCCAGCATTTT
CASSNVQVGQGGNQPQHF
>TRBJ2-3|many|TRBV11-2|-
TGTGCCAGCAGCTTAGTGGGCCGCGGAACAGATACGCAGTATTTT
CASSLVGRGTDTQYF
>TRBJ2-6|once|TRBV9|TRBD2
TGTGCCAGCAGCGTAGGGCCGACATTTAGCGGGAGCGGTGGGGCCAACGTCCTGACTTTC
CASSVGPTFSGSGGANVLTF
>TRBJ1-1|few|TRBV19|-
TGTGCCAGTAGTATCTCAGGGTCTACTGAAGCTTTCTTT
CASSISGSTEAFF
>TRBJ2-5|-|TRBV21-1|-
TGTGCCAGCAGCCAAGAGAACCAGTACAATGAGCAGTACTTC
CASSQENQYNEQYF
>TRBJ1-4|many|TRBV15|-
TGTGCCACCAGCAGAGATAGAAGTACTAATGAAAAACTGTTTTTT
CATSRDRSTNEKLFF
>TRBJ2-3|-|TRBV12-3/TRBV12-4|TRBD1
TGTGCCAGCAGTGTGGACAGGGGGCCGACAGATACGCAGTATTTT
CASSVDRGPTDTQYF
>TRBJ1-1|-|TRBV11-2|TRBD1
TGTGCCAGCAGCTTGGAACAGGGGTGGGCTGAAGCTTTCTTT
CASSLEQGWAEAFF
>TRBJ2-6|few|TRBV27|TRBD1
TGTGCCAGCAGTCGGACAGGGGCCACCACCGTCCTGACTTTC
CASSRTGATTVLTF
>TRBJ1-1|-|TRBV7-9|-
TGTGCCAGCAGCTTATTTGTGGGGCAGGGGAACACTGAAGCTTTCTTT
CASSLFVGQGNTEAFF
>TRBJ1-1|-|TRBV28|TRBD1
TGTGCCAGCAGTGCATACAGGGGGGTGGCTTTCTTT
CASSAYRGVAFF
>TRBJ2-7|few|TRBV20-1|-
TGCAGTGCGACGGACGCCTCCTACGAGCAGTACTTC
CSATDASYEQYF
>TRBJ2-7|many|TRBV7-2|TRBD1
TGTGCCAGCAGCTTAGGATCAGGGGGCTACGAGCAGTACTTC
CASSLGSGGYEQYF
>TRBJ2-1|-|TRBV28|TRBD1
TGTGCCAGCAGCCAAGGACAGGGGTACAATGGGCAGTTCTTC
CASSQGQGYNGQFF
>TRBJ2-3|-|TRBV10-3|TRBD2
TGTACCACCGGGACTAGCGGGTGGGATACGCAGTATTTT
CTTGTSGWDTQYF
>TRBJ1-2|few|TRBV18|-
TGTGCCAGCTCACCAGCCGGGACAAGCTATGGCTACACCTTC
CASSPAGTSYGYTF
>TRBJ1-1|few|TRBV6-2/TRBV6-3|-
TGTGCCAGCAGTTACTCGGGCCCGGGGACTGAAGCTTTCTTT
CASSYSGPGTEAFF
>TRBJ2-1|few|TRBV27|-
TGTGCCAGCGGAGTTCGGGGGTTTCTCCATGAGCAGTTCTTC
CASGVRGFLHEQFF
>TRBJ2-7|-|TRBV4-1|-
TGCGCCAGCAGCCAAGGACGCCTCTACGAGCAGTACTTC
CASSQGRLYEQYF
>TRBJ2-6|-|TRBV12-3/TRBV12-4|-
TGTGCCAGCGCGGTGGTCTTCGGGGCCAACGTCCTGACTTTC
CASAVVFGANVLTF
>TRBJ2-1|few|TRBV29-1|TRBD2
TGCAGCACAACCTCTAGCGGGGGGGGAGATCCCTACAATGAGCAGTTCTTC
CSTTSSGGGDPYNEQFF
>TRBJ1-2|-|TRBV3-1|TRBD1
TGTGCCAGCAGCCGAGGGACAGGGGGCGAGAACTATGGCTACACCTTC
CASSRGTGGENYGYTF
>TRBJ1-5|-|TRBV7-8|-
TGTGCCAGCAGCTTCGGGTGGCAGATCAATCAGCCCCAGCATTTT
CASSFGWQINQPQHF
>TRBJ2-1|-|TRBV5-6|-
TGTGCCAGCAGCTTGTTTACCCAGGGCCTCAATGAGCAGTTCTTC
CASSLFTQGLNEQFF
>TRBJ2-5|few|TRBV15|-
TGTGCCACCAGCAGAGACCCCAGAGAGACCCAGTACTTC
CATSRDPRETQYF
>TRBJ2-5|few|TRBV4-3|TRBD2
TGCGCCAGCAGCCAAGATTGGCTAGCGGAGCAAGAGACCCAGTACTTC
CASSQDWLAEQETQYF
>TRBJ2-4|-|TRBV7-9|-
TGTGCCAGCAGCTTAACGATGGCGGGGTACAATGAGCAGTACTTC
CASSLTMAGYNEQYF
>TRBJ2-5|many|TRBV6-6|-
TGTGCCAGCTCTGTTCGTGGAGAGACCCAGTACTTC
CASSVRGETQYF
>TRBJ1-1|once|TRBV28|-
TGTGCCAGCAGAGGACACAGTTACACTGAAGCTTTCTTT
CASRGHSYTEAFF
>TRBJ1-5|-|TRBV15|-
TGTGCCACGGCCAGGGATGAGTATAGCAATCAGCCCCAGCATTTT
CATARDEYSNQPQHF
>TRBJ2-7|few|TRBV11-2|-
TGTGCCAGCAGCCGATGGCAAAACAATGAGCAGTACTTC
CASSRWQNNEQYF
>TRBJ2-1|few|TRBV4-3|TRBD2
TGCGCCAGCAGCCAACCGGGGACTAGCGTTGGAGAGCAGTTCTTC
CASSQPGTSVGEQFF
>TRBJ1-4|few|TRBV12-3/TRBV12-4|-
TGTGCCAGCAGTTCATCGGACACTAAACTGTTTTTT
CASSSSDTKLFF
>TRBJ2-7|-|TRBV7-2|-
TGTGCCAGCAGCTTAAGCGGGTTCCTCTCCTACGAGCAGTACTTC
CASSLSGFLSYEQYF
>TRBJ2-5|-|TRBV29-1|TRBD1
TGCAGCGTTGAACCGGGACAGGGGATACAAGAGACCCAGTACTTC
CSVEPGQGIQETQYF
>TRBJ2-7|-|TRBV12-5|-
TGTGCTAGTGGTTTGGTAATAGGGTCCTTATACGAGCAGTACTTC
CASGLVIGSLYEQYF
>TRBJ1-2|few|TRBV28|TRBD1
TGTGCCAGCAGTTTATCGGGGACAGTTCGTGGCTACACCTTC
CASSLSGTVRGYTF
>TRBJ2-3|-|TRBV28|TRBD1
TGTGCCCGCACAGGGGTAGACAGAGATACGCAGTATTTT
CARTGVDRDTQYF